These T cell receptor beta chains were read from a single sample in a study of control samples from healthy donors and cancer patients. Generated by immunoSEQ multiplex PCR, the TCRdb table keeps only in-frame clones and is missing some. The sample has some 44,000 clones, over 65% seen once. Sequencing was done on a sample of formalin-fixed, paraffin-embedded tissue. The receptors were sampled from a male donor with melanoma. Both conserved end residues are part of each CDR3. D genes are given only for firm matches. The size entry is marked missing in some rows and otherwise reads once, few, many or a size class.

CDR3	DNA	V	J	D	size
CASSYQLAGDNEQFF	TGTGCCAGCAGTTACCAACTAGCGGGAGACAATGAGCAGTTCTTC	TRBV6-5	TRBJ2-1	TRBD2	NA
CASSQGSSGSYEQYF	TGTGCCAGCAGCCAAGGGTCTAGCGGGAGTTACGAGCAGTACTTC	TRBV4-2	TRBJ2-7	TRBD2	NA
CASSQTGPTYF	TGTGCCAGCAGTCAGACAGGGCCGACGTACTTC	TRBV12-3/TRBV12-4	TRBJ2-7	TRBD1	NA
CSVEAEGPTDTQYF	TGCAGCGTTGAAGCGGAGGGCCCCACAGATACGCAGTATTTT	TRBV29-1	TRBJ2-3	NA	NA
CATKEGQFLAVAILDTQYF	TGTGCCACCAAGGAGGGACAGTTCCTAGCGGTAGCTATTTTAGATACGCAGTATTTT	TRBV24-1	TRBJ2-3	NA	NA
CASSLRSGTHNQPQHF	TGTGCCAGCAGCTTACGTTCGGGGACACACAATCAGCCCCAGCATTTT	TRBV7-8	TRBJ1-5	NA	NA
CAISQEQGGETQYF	TGTGCCATCAGTCAGGAACAGGGAGGAGAGACCCAGTACTTC	TRBV10-3	TRBJ2-5	NA	once
CSVGQVPYNEQFF	TGCAGCGTTGGACAGGTCCCCTACAATGAGCAGTTCTTC	TRBV29-1	TRBJ2-1	NA	NA
CSASYRAYNEQFF	TGCAGTGCTAGTTACAGAGCGTACAATGAGCAGTTCTTC	TRBV20-1	TRBJ2-1	NA	once
CASSLGASGRGKTQYF	TGTGCCAGCAGTTTAGGGGCTAGCGGGAGGGGGAAGACCCAGTACTTC	TRBV28	TRBJ2-5	TRBD2	NA
CATNQGPSYNEQFF	TGTGCCACCAACCAGGGGCCCTCCTACAATGAGCAGTTCTTC	TRBV24-1	TRBJ2-1	NA	NA
CASKPEVSSYEQYF	TGTGCCAGCAAACCCGAGGTTAGCTCCTACGAGCAGTACTTC	TRBV6-5	TRBJ2-7	NA	once
CASSPRGPGAFF	TGTGCCAGCAGTCCAAGGGGCCCTGGGGCGTTCTTC	TRBV2	TRBJ2-1	NA	NA
CASSGDSKSTYEQYF	TGTGCCAGCAGCGGAGACAGCAAATCCACCTACGAGCAGTACTTC	TRBV7-9	TRBJ2-7	NA	NA
CAWTLAGGMTDTQYF	TGTGCCTGGACCTTAGCGGGAGGGATGACAGATACGCAGTATTTT	TRBV30	TRBJ2-3	TRBD2	NA
CASSYGRETQYF	TGTGCCAGCAGCTATGGACGTGAGACCCAGTACTTC	TRBV5-4	TRBJ2-5	NA	NA
CASSSPGFSGNTIYF	TGTGCCAGCAGCTCCCCAGGGTTTTCCGGAAACACCATATATTTT	TRBV7-2	TRBJ1-3	NA	NA
CASSPTGQETYGYTF	TGTGCCAGCTCACCTACGGGACAGGAGACCTATGGCTACACCTTC	TRBV18	TRBJ1-2	TRBD1	NA
CSGRDHRDEQYF	TGCAGCGGCCGGGACCACCGTGACGAGCAGTACTTC	TRBV29-1	TRBJ2-7	NA	NA
CASSPQTGGRPQHF	TGCGCCAGCAGCCCACAGACAGGGGGCAGGCCCCAGCATTTT	TRBV10-2	TRBJ1-5	TRBD1	few